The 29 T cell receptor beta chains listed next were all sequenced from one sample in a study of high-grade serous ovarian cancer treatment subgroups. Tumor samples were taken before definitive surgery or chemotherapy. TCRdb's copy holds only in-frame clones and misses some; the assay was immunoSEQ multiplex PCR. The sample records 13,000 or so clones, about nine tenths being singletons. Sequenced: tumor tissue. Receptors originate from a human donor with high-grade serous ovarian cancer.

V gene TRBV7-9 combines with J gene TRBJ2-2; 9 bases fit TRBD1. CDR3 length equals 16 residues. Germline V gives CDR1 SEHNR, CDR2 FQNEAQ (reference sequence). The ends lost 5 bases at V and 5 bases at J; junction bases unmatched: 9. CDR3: CASSGMGTGLTGELFF. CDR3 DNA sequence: TGTGCCAGCAGCGGAATGGGGACAGGGCTGACCGGGGAGCTGTTTTTT. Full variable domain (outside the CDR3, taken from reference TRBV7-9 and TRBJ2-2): DTGVSQNPRHKITKRGQNVTFRCDPISEHNRLYWYRQTLGQGPEFLTYFQNEAQLEKSRLLSDRFSAERPKGSFSTLEIQRTEQGDSAMYLCASSGMGTGLTGELFFGEGSRLTVL.

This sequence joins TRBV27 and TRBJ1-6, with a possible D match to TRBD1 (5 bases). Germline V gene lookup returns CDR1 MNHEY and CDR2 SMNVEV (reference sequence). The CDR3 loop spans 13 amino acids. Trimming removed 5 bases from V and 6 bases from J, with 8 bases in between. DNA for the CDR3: TGTGCCAGCAGTCCGGGACTTAATTCACCCCTCCACTTT. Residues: CASSPGLNSPLHF.

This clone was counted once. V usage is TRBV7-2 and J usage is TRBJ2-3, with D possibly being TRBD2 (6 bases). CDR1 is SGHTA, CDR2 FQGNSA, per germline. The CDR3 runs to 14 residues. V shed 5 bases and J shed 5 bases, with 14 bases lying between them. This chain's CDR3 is CASSRDGGIDTQYF. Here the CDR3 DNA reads TGTGCCAGCAGCCGGGACGGAGGGATAGATACGCAGTATTTT. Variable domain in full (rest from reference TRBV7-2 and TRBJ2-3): GAGVSQSPSNKVTEKGKDVELRCDPISGHTALYWYRQSLGQGLEFLIYFQGNSAPDKSGLPSDRFSAERTGGSVSTLTIQRTQQEDSAVYLCASSRDGGIDTQYFGPGTRLTVL.

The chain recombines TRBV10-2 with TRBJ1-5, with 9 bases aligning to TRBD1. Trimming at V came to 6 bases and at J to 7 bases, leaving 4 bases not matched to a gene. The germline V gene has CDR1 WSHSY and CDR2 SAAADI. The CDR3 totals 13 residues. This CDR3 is CASRGTGWQPQHF. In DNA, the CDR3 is TGCGCCAGCAGGGGGACAGGGTGGCAGCCCCAGCATTTT.

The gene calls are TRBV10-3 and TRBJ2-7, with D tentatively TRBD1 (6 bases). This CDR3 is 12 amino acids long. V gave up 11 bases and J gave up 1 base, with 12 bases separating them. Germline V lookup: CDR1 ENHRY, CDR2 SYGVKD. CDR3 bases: TGTGCCGTACAGGGACCTTCCTACGAGCAGTACTTC. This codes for CAVQGPSYEQYF.

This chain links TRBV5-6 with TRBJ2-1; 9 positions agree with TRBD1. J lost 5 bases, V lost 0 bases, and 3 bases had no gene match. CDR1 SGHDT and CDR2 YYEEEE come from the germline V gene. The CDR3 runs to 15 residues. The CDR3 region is CASSLGGQGHNEQFF. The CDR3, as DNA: TGTGCCAGCAGCTTGGGGGGACAGGGTCACAATGAGCAGTTCTTC.

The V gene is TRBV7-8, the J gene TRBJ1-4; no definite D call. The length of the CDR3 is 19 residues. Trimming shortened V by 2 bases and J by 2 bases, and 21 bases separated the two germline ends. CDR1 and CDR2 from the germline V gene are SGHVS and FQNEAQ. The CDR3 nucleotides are TGTGCCAGCAGCTTATCTCCCCGGCCAGGTCAAGGGACTAATGAAAAACTGTTTTTT. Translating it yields CASSLSPRPGQGTNEKLFF.

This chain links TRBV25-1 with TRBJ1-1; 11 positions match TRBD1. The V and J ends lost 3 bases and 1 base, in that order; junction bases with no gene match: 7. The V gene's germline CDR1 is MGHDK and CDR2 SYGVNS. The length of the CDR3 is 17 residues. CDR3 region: CASSEVGTGGRNTEAFF. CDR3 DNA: TGTGCCAGCAGTGAGGTCGGGACAGGGGGGAGGAACACTGAAGCTTTCTTT.

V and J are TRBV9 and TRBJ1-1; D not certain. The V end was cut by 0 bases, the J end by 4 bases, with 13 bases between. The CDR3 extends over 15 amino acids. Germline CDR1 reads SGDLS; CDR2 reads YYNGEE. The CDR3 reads CASSVVAGGGTEAFF. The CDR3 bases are TGTGCCAGCAGCGTAGTGGCAGGAGGAGGCACTGAAGCTTTCTTT.

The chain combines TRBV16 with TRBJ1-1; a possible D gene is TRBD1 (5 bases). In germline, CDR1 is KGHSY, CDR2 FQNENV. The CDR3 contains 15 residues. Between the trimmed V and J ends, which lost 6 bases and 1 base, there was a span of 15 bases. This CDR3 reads CASSSTSGSNTEAFF. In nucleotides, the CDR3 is TGTGCCAGCAGTTCCACTTCAGGGTCGAACACTGAAGCTTTCTTT.

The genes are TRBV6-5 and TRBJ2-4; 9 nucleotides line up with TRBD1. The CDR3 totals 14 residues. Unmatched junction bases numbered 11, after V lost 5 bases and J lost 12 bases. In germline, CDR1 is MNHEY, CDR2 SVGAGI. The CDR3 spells CASSTSTGGGHQYF. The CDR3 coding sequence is TGTGCCAGCAGTACATCAACAGGGGGCGGACATCAGTACTTC.

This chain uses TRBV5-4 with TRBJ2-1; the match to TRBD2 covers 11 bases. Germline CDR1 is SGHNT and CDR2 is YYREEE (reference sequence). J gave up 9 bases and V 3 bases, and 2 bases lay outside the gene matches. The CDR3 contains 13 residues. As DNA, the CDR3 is TGTGCCAGCAGCTCTAGCGGGGGGCGTGAGCAGTTCTTC. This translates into CASSSSGGREQFF.

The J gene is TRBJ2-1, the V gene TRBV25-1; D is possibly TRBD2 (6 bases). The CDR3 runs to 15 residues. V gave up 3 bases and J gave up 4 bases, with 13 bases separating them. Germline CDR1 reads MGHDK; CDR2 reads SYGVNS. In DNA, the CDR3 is TGTGCCAGCAGTGAGACTAGTGGGGGGTACAATGAGCAGTTCTTC. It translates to CASSETSGGYNEQFF.

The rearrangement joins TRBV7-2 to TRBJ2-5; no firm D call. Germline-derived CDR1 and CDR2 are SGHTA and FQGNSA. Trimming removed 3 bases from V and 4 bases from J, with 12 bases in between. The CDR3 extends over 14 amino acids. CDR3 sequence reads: CASSFGRAGETQYF. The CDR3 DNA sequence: TGTGCCAGCAGCTTTGGCCGGGCCGGAGAGACCCAGTACTTC. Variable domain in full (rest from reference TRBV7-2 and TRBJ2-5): GAGVSQSPSNKVTEKGKDVELRCDPISGHTALYWYRQSLGQGLEFLIYFQGNSAPDKSGLPSDRFSAERTGGSVSTLTIQRTQQEDSAVYLCASSFGRAGETQYFGPGTRLLVL.

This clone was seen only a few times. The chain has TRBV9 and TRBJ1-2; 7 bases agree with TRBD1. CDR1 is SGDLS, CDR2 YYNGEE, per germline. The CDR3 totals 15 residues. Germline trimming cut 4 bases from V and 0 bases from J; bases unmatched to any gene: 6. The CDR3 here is CASSLGQNSNYGYTF. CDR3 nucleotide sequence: TGTGCCAGCAGCCTGGGACAGAACTCTAACTATGGCTACACCTTC.

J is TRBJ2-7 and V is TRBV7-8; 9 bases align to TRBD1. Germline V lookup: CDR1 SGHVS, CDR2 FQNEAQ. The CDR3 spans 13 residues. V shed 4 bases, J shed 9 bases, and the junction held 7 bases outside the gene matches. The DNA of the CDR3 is TGTGCCAGCAGCTATTCACAGGGGGCCGGGCAGTACGTC. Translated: CASSYSQGAGQYV.

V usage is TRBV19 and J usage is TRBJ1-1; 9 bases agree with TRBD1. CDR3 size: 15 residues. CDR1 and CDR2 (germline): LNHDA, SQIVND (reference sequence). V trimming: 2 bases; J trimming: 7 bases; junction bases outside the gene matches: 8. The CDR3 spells CASSIWGQGGGEAFF. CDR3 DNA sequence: TGTGCCAGTAGTATATGGGGACAGGGAGGGGGTGAAGCTTTCTTT.

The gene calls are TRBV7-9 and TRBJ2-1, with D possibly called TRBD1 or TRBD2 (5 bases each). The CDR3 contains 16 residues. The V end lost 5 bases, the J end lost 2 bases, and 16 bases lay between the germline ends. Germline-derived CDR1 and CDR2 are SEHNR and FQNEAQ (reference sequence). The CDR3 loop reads CASSRRTSGPYNEQFF. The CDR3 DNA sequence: TGTGCCAGCAGCCGTAGGACATCGGGACCCTACAATGAGCAGTTCTTC. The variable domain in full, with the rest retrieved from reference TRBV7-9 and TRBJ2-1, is DTGVSQNPRHKITKRGQNVTFRCDPISEHNRLYWYRQTLGQGPEFLTYFQNEAQLEKSRLLSDRFSAERPKGSFSTLEIQRTEQGDSAMYLCASSRRTSGPYNEQFFGPGTRLTVL.

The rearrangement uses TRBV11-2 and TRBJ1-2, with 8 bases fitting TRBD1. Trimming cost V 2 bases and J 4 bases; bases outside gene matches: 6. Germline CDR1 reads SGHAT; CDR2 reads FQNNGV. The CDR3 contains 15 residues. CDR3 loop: CASSLNNQGAYGYTF. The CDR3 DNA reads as TGTGCCAGCAGCTTAAACAATCAGGGGGCCTATGGCTACACCTTC.

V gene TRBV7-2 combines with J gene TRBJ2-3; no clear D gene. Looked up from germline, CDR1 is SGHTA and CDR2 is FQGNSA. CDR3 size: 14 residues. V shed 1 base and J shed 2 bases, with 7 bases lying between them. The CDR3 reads CASSLDTHTDTQYF. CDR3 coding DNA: TGTGCCAGCAGCTTAGACACCCACACAGATACGCAGTATTTT.

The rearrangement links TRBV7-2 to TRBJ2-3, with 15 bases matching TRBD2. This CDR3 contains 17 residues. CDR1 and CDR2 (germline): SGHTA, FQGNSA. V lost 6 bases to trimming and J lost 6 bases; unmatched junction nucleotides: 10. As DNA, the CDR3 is TGTGCCAGCAGTTTTGGACTAGCGGGGGGGCGTGGGGATACGCAGTATTTT. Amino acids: CASSFGLAGGRGDTQYF.

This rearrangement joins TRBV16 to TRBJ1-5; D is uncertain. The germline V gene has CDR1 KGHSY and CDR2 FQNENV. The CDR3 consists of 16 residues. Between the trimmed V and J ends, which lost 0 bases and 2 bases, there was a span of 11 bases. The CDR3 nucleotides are TGTGCCAGCAGCCAATCGAGGGCGCCTGGCAATCAGCCCCAGCATTTT. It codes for CASSQSRAPGNQPQHF.

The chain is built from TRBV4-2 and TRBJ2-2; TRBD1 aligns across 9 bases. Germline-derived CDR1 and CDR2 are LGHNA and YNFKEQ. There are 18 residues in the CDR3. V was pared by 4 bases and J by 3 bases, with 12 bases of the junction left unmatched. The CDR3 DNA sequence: TGTGCCAGCAGCCCCGCGCCGGGACAGGGTGGGCACACCGGGGAGCTGTTTTTT. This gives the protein CASSPAPGQGGHTGELFF.

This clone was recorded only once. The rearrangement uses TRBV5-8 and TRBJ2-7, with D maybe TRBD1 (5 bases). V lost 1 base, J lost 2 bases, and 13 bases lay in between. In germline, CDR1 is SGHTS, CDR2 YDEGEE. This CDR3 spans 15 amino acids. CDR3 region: CASSLSDRGTYEQYV. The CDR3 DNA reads TGTGCCAGCAGCTTGTCTGATAGGGGTACCTACGAGCAGTACGTC.

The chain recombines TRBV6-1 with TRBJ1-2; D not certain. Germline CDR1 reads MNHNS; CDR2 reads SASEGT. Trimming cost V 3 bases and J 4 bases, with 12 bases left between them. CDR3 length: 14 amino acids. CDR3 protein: CASSDGARPYGYTF. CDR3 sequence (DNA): TGTGCCAGCAGTGATGGAGCTAGGCCCTATGGCTACACCTTC.

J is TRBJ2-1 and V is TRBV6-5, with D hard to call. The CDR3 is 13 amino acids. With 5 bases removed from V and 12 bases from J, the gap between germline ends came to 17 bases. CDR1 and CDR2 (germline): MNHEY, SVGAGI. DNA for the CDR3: TGTGCCAGCAGTAATCCAGCAGCTCGGACGCAGTTCTTC. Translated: CASSNPAARTQFF.

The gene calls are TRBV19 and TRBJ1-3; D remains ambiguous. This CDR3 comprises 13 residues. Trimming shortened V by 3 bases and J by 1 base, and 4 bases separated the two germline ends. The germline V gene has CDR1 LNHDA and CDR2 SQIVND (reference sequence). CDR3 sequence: CASSMVSGNTIYF. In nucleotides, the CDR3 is TGTGCCAGTAGTATGGTATCTGGAAACACCATATATTTT.

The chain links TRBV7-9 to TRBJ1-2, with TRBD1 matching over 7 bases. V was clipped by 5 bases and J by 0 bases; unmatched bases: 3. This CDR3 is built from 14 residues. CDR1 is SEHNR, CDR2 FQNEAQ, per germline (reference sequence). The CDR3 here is CASSPGQANYGYTF. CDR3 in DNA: TGTGCCAGCAGCCCAGGACAGGCTAACTATGGCTACACCTTC.

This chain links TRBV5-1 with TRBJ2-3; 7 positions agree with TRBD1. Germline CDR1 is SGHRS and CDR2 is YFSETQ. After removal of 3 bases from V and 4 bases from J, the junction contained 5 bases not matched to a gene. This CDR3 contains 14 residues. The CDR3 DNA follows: TGCGCCAGCAGCTCGACAGGGACGGCAGATACGCAGTATTTT. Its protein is CASSSTGTADTQYF.